The clone carrying this T cell receptor beta chain occurred a few times. Its specificity is not known. This table comes from immunoSEQ multiplex PCR, and its TCRdb copy is limited to in-frame clones, with some not included. This table has 35,000 to 55,000 clones, 65% to 80% appearing once. These data belong to a study of vaccination effects on CD4 cells after COVID-19. Trimming took off 3 bases at V and 0 bases at J, with 20 bases between the two ends. CDR1 ENHRY and CDR2 SYGVKD come from the germline V gene. This CDR3 comprises 18 residues. CD4+ T cells were isolated after approximately 10 days of culture. Everyone in the study got two shots of either the BNT162b2 or mRNA-1273 vaccine.

This sequence was found in a human donor who received a COVID-19 vaccine. Here the sequenced sample was CD4+ T cells from PBMCs cultured without peptide, taken after COVID-19 vaccination. The chain uses TRBV10-3 and TRBJ1-1; possible D gene TRBD1, 5 bases. The DNA for the CDR3 is TGTGCCATCAGTGACCCCGAGGGGCTTCGGGGGGTGAACACTGAAGCTTTCTTT. Its protein is CAISDPEGLRGVNTEAFF.